The entry that follows covers one T cell receptor (beta chain) sequence. Its cognate antigen is unknown. With survey level as its setting, the immunoSEQ assay was v3.0. Only in-frame clones appear in the TCRdb table, and some are missing; sequencing was by immunoSEQ multiplex PCR. This sample yields approximately 17,000 clones, of which 75% are seen a single time; more than 14% belongs to the top ten. The germline gives CDR1 SNHLY, CDR2 FYNNEI. Trimming stripped 4 bases from V and 5 bases from J, with 12 bases between. The CDR3 consists of 14 residues. This sample is drawn from a study of long-term antiretroviral therapy in people with HIV. General study points: Clones expanded before ART dominated the repertoire at all time points. ART adherence was not documented, and neither viral resistance nor therapy changes had any data.

The material sequenced was unsorted PBMCs, taken 1.5 years before starting antiretroviral therapy. This TCR was sampled from a woman aged 45-65 years with HIV. The chain is built from TRBV2 and TRBJ1-5, with D uncertain. The CDR3 here is CASSVSPSYQPQHF. Written as DNA, the CDR3 is TGTGCCAGCAGTGTATCCCCGTCCTATCAGCCCCAGCATTTT.